This T cell receptor beta chain was sequenced during a study of preoperative IRX-2 immunotherapy in early breast cancer. Generated by immunoSEQ multiplex PCR, the TCRdb table keeps only in-frame clones and is missing some. Of about 98,000 clones in the sample, 86% were seen once. The sample's treatment: preoperative locoregional IRX-2 cytokine immunotherapy. Patients received preoperative, locoregional IRX-2 cytokine immunotherapy in a phase Ib study. Germline-derived CDR1 and CDR2 are SGDLS and YYNGEE. The CDR3 has 14 amino acids. Trimming removed 5 bases from V and 5 bases from J; junction bases left unmatched: 9.

The sequence was collected from a human donor with breast cancer. The source was tumor tissue, collected after IRX-2 immunotherapy. The rearrangement joins TRBV9 to TRBJ1-2; 7 bases are a match to TRBD1. CDR3 sequence reads: CASSEGQVSYGYTF. The CDR3 DNA reads as TGTGCCAGCAGTGAAGGACAGGTCTCGTATGGCTACACCTTC.